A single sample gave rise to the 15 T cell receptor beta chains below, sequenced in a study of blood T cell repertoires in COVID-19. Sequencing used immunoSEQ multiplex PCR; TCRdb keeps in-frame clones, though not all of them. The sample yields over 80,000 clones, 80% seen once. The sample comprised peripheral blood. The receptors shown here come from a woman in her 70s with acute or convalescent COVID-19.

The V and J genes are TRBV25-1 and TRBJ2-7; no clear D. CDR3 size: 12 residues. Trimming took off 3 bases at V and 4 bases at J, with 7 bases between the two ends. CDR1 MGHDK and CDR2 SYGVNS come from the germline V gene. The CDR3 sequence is CASSDPRYEQYF. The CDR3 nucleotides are TGTGCCAGCAGTGATCCCAGATACGAGCAGTACTTC.

The CDR3 bases are TGTGCCAGTAGTATAACAGGGATCAGCAATCAGCCCCAGCATTTT. It codes for CASSITGISNQPQHF. The genes are TRBV19 and TRBJ1-5, with a tentative D call TRBD1 (6 bases). The ends were cut back, 2 bases at V and 1 base at J, with 9 bases in the middle. CDR1 and CDR2 from the germline V gene are LNHDA and SQIVND (reference sequence). The CDR3 has 15 amino acids. Drawing the rest from reference TRBV19 and TRBJ1-5, the complete variable domain is DGGITQSPKYLFRKEGQNVTLSCEQNLNHDAMYWYRQDPGQGLRLIYYSQIVNDFQKGDIAEGYSVSREKKESFPLTVTSAQKNPTAFYLCASSITGISNQPQHFGDGTRLSIL.

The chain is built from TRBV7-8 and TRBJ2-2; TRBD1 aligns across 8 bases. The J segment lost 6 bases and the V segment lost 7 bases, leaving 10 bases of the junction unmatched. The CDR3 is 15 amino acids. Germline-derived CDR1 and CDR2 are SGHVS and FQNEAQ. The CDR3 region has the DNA TGTGCCAGCACCCGGACAGGGAAGGTCCCCGGGGAGCTGTTTTTT. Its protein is CASTRTGKVPGELFF.

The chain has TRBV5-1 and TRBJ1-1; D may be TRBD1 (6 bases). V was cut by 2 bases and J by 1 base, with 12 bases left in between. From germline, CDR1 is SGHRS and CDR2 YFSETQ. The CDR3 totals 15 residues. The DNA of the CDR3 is TGCGCCAGCAGCTTATTTGGGACACAGAACACTGAAGCTTTCTTT. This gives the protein CASSLFGTQNTEAFF.

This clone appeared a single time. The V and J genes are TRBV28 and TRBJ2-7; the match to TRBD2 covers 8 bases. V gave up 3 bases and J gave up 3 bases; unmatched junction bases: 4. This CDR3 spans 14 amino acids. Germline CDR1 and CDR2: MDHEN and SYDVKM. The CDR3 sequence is CASSFGRGNYEQYF. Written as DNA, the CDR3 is TGTGCCAGCAGTTTCGGGAGGGGAAACTACGAGCAGTACTTC.

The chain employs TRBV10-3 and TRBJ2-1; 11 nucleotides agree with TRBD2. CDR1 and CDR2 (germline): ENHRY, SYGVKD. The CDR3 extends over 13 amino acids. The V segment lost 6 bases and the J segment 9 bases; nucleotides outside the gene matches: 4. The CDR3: CAISLAGGVEQFF. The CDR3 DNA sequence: TGTGCCATCAGCCTAGCGGGAGGCGTTGAGCAGTTCTTC.

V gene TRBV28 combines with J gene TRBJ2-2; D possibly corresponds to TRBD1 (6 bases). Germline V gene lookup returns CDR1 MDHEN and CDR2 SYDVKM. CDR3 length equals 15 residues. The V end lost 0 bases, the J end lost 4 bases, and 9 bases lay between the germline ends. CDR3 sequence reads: CASSLWGAGTGELFF. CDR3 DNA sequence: TGTGCCAGCAGTTTATGGGGGGCAGGCACCGGGGAGCTGTTTTTT.

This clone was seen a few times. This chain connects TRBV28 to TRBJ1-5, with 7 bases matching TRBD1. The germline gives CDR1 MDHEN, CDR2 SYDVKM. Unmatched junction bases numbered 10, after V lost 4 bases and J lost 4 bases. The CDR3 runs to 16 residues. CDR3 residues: CASSYNRGRGNQPQHF. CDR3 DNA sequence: TGTGCCAGCAGTTATAACCGGGGCAGGGGGAATCAGCCCCAGCATTTT.

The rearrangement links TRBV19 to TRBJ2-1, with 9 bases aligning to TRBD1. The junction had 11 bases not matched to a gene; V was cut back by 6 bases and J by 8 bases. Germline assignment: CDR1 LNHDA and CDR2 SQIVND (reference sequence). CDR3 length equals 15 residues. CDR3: CASRTGTGYTDEQFF. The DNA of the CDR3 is TGTGCCAGTAGAACCGGGACAGGGTATACGGATGAGCAGTTCTTC.

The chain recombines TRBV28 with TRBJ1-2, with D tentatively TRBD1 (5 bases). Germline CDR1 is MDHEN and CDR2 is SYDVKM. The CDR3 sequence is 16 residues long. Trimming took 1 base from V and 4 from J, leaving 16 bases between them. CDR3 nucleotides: TGTGCCAGCAGTTTATTAAATCGGGGGGGATCCTATGGCTACACCTTC. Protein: CASSLLNRGGSYGYTF.

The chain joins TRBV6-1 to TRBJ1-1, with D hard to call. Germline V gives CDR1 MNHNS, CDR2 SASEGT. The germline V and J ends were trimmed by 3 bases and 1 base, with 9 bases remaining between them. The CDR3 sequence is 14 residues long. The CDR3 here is CASSEGSWNTEAFF. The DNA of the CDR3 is TGTGCCAGCAGTGAGGGGAGCTGGAACACTGAAGCTTTCTTT.

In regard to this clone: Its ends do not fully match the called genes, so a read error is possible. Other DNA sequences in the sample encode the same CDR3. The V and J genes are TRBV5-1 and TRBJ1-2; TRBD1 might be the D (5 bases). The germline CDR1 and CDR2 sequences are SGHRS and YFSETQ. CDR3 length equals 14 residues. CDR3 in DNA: TGCGCCAGCAGCACATCGACAGTCCCCTATGGCTACACCTTT. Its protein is CASSTSTVPYGYTF.

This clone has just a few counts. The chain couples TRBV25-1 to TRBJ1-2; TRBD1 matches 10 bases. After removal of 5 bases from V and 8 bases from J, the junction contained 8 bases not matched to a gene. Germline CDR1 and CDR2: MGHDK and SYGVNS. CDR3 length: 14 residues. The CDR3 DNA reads TGTGCCAGCAGTACCCTGACAGGGGGCTGGGGCTACACCTTC. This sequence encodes CASSTLTGGWGYTF.

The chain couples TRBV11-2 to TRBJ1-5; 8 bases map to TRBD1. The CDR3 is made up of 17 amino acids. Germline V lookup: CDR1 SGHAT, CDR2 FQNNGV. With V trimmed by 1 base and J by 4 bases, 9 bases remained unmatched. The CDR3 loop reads CASSLGRTGYGNQPQHF. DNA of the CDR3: TGTGCCAGCAGCTTAGGGCGGACAGGGTATGGGAATCAGCCCCAGCATTTT.

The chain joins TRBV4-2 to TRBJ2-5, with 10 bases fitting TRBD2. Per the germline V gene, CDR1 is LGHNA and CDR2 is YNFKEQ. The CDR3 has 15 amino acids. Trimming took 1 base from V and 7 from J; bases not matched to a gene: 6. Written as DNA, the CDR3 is TGTGCCAGCAGCCAAGGTGCAGCGGGGGGGTTGACCCAGTACTTC. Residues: CASSQGAAGGLTQYF.